Given below is one T cell receptor beta chain in context. The data stem from a study of blood T cell repertoires in COVID-19. Study background: COVID-19 samples collected from the United States, Italy and Spain covered acute and convalescent phases. Sources were T cells, B-cell-depleted T cells, or PBMCs; the material itself was cDNA or gDNA.

Original processing methods: It was from reference gene primer amplification that nucleated cell counts were estimated. The method was immunoSEQ multiplex PCR; TCRdb's version includes in-frame clones alone and lacks a portion of them. D and trimming come from the DNA, and the V and J calls and clone size come from that table. The sample records 250,000 or so clones, about 86% being singletons. Germline V gene sequence: CDR1 LGHDT, CDR2 YNNKEL (reference sequence). Trimming pared 5 bases from V and 0 bases from J, leaving 11 bases between. CDR3 length equals 16 residues. This receptor was taken from a man older than 75 with acute or convalescent COVID-19. Source material: peripheral blood. This chain links TRBV3-1 (or the pseudogene TRBV3-2) with TRBJ1-6; D is unresolved. The CDR3 here is CASSSLGSSYNSPLHF. Here the CDR3 DNA reads TGTGCCAGCAGCTCGCTGGGGAGCTCCTATAATTCACCCCTCCACTTT.